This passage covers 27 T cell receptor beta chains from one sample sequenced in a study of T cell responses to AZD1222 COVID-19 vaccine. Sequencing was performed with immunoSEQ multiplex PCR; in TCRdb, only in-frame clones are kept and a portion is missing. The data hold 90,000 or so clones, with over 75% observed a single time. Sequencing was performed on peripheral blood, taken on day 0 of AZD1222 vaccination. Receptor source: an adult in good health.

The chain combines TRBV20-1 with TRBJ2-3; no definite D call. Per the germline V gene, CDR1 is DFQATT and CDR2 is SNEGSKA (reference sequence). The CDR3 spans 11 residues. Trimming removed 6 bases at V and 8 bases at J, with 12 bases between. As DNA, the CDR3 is TGCAGTGCCGGTAGGAGTAGTACGCAGTATTTT. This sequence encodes CSAGRSSTQYF.

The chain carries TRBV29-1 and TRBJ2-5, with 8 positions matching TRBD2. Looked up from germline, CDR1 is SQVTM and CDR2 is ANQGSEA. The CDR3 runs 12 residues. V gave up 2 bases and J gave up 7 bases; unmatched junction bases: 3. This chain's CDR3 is CSVETSGWTQYF. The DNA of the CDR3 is TGCAGCGTTGAAACTAGCGGCTGGACCCAGTACTTC.

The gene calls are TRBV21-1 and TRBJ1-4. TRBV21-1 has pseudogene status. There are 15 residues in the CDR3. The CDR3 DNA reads TGTGCCAGCAGCAGGCCGGGACGGAGTACAGAAAAACTGTTTTTT. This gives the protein CASSRPGRSTEKLFF.

CDR3 coding DNA: TGTGCCAGCAGCCCCTTCACAGATACGCAGTATTTT. It translates to CASSPFTDTQYF. The chain recombines TRBV5-5 with TRBJ2-3; no reliable D call. Germline V CDR1 and CDR2: SGHKS, YYEKEE (reference sequence). The V and J ends lost 4 bases and 2 bases respectively, with 5 bases between them. The CDR3 spans 12 residues.

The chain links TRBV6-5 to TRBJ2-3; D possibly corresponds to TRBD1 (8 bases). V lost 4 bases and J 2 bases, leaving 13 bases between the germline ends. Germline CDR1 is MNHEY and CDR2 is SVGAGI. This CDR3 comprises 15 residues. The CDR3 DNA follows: TGTGCCAGCAGTTTACAGGGGGGGCTCACAGATACGCAGTATTTT. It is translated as CASSLQGGLTDTQYF.

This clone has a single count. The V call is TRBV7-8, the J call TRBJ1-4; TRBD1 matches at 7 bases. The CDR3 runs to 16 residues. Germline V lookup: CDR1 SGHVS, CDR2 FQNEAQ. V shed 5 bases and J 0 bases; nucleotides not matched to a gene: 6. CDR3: CASSHDRVATNEKLFF. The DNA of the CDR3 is TGTGCCAGCAGCCATGACAGGGTTGCAACTAATGAAAAACTGTTTTTT.

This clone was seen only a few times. This CDR3 is CSASFGQGNSPLHF. CDR3 sequence (DNA): TGCAGTGCTAGTTTCGGACAGGGAAATTCACCCCTCCACTTT. The J gene is TRBJ1-6, the V gene TRBV20-1, with TRBD1 matching 8 bases. Trimming cost V 3 bases and J 7 bases; bases outside gene matches: 5. The CDR3 runs to 14 residues. CDR1 DFQATT and CDR2 SNEGSKA come from the germline V gene (reference sequence).

The CDR3 protein is CASSIEEGRAEAFF. The CDR3 region has the DNA TGTGCCAGTAGTATAGAGGAGGGGAGGGCTGAAGCTTTCTTT. V and J are TRBV19 and TRBJ1-1; possible D gene TRBD1, 5 bases. Between the trimmed V and J ends, which lost 0 bases and 6 bases, there was a span of 11 bases. This CDR3 region has 14 residues. Germline CDR1 reads LNHDA; CDR2 reads SQIVND (reference sequence).

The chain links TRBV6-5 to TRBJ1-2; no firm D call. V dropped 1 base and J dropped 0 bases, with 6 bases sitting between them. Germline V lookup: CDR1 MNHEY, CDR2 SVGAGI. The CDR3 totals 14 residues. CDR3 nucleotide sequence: TGTGCCAGCAGTTACTTGGCCTCTAACTATGGCTACACCTTC. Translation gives CASSYLASNYGYTF.

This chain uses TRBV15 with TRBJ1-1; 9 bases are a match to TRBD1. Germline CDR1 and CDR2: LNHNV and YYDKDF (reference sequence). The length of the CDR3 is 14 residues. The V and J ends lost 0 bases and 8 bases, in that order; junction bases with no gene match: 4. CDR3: CATSRDTGQGEAFF. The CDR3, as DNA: TGTGCCACCAGCAGAGATACGGGACAGGGAGAAGCTTTCTTT.

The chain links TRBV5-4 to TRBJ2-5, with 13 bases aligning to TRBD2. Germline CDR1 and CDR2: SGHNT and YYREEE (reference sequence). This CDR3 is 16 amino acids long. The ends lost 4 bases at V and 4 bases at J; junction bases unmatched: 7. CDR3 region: CASSAATSGRRETQYF. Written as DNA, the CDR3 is TGTGCCAGCAGCGCCGCGACTAGCGGGAGGAGAGAGACCCAGTACTTC. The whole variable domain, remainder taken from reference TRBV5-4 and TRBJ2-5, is ETGVTQSPTHLIKTRGQQVTLRCSSQSGHNTVSWYQQALGQGPQFIFQYYREEENGRGNFPPRFSGLQFPNYSSELNVNALELDDSALYLCASSAATSGRRETQYFGPGTRLLVL.

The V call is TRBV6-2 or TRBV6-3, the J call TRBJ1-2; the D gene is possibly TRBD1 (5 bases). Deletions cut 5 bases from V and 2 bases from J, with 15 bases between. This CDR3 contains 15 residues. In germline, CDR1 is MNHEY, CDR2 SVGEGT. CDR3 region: CASSQPGTPNYGYTF. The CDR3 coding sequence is TGTGCCAGCAGTCAACCTGGGACGCCGAACTATGGCTACACCTTC.

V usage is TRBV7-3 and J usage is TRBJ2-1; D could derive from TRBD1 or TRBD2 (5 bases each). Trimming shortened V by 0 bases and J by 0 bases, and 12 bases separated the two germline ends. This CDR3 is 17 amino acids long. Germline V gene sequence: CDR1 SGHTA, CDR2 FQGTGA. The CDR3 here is CASSLTRGAGSYNEQFF. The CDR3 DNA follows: TGTGCCAGCAGCTTAACGAGGGGTGCGGGCTCCTACAATGAGCAGTTCTTC.

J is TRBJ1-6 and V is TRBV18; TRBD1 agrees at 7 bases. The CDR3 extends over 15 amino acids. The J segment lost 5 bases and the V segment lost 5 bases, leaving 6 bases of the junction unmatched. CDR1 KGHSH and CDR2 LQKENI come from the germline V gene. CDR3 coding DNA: TGTGCCAGCTCAACTAACAGGGGTGATAATTCACCCCTCCACTTT. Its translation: CASSTNRGDNSPLHF. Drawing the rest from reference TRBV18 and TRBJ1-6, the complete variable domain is NAGVMQNPRHLVRRRGQEARLRCSPMKGHSHVYWYRQLPEEGLKFMVYLQKENIIDESGMPKERFSAEFPKEGPSILRIQQVVRGDSAAYFCASSTNRGDNSPLHFGNGTRLTVT.

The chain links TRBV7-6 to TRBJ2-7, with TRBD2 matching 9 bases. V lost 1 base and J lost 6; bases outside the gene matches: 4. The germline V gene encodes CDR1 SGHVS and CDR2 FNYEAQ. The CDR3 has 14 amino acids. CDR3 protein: CASSLGSGSREQYF. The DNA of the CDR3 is TGTGCCAGCAGCTTAGGTAGCGGGAGCCGCGAGCAGTACTTC.

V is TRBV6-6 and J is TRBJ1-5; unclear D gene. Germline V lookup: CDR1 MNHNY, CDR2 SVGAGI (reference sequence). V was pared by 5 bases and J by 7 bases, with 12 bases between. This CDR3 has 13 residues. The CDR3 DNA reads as TGTGCCAGCAGTAAATCGGTAGAGCAGCCCCAGCATTTT. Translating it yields CASSKSVEQPQHF.

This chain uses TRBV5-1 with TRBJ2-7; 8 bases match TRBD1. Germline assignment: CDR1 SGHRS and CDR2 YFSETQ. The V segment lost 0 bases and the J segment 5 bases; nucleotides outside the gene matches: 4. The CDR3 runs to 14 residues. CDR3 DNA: TGCGCCAGCAGCTTGGGGGACAGGTTCAACGAGCAGTACTTC. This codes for CASSLGDRFNEQYF.

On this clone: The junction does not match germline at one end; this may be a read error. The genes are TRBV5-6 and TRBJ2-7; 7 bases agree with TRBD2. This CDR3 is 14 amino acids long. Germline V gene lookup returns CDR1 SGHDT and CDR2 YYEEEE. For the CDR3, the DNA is TGTGCCAGCACCTTGGCGGGGGAGACCTACGAGCAGTACTTC. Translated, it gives CASTLAGETYEQYF.

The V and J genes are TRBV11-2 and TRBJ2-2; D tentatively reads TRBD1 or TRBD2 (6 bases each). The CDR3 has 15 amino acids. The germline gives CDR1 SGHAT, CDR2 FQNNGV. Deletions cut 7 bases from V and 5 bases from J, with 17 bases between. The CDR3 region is CASILTGRRTGELFF. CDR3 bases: TGTGCCAGCATCCTTACAGGGAGGCGAACCGGGGAGCTGTTTTTT.

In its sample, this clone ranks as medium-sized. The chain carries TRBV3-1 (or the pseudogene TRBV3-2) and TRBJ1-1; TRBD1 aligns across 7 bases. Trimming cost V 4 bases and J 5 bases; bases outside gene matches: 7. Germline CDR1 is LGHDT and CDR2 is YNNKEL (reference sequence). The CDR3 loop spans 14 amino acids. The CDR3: CASSLRQGGTEAFF. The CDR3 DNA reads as TGTGCCAGCAGCCTCCGACAGGGAGGTACTGAAGCTTTCTTT.

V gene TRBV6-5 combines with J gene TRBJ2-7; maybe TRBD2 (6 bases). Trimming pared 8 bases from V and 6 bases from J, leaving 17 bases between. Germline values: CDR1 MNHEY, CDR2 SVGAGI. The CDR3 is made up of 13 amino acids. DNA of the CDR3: TGTGCCAGCGGGCTAGCGACCTTCGGCGAGCAGTACTTC. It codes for CASGLATFGEQYF.

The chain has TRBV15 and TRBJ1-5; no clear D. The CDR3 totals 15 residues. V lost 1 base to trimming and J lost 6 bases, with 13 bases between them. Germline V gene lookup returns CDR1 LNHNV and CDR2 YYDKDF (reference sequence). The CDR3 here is CATSRARVMGQPQHF. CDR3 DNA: TGTGCCACCAGCAGAGCGAGGGTAATGGGTCAGCCCCAGCATTTT.

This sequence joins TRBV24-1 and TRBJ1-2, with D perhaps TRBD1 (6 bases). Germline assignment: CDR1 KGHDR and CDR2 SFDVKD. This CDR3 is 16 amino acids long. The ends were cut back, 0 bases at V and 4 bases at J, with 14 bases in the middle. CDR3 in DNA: TGTGCCACCAGTGATTTGCAGGACAGCGGGGGCTATGGCTACACCTTC. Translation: CATSDLQDSGGYGYTF.

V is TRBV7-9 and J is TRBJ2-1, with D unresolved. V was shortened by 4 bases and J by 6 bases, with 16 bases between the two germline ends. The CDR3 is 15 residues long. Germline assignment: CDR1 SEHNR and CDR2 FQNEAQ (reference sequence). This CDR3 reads CASSSRPPISNEQFF. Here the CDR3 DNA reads TGTGCCAGCAGCTCACGCCCCCCAATTAGCAATGAGCAGTTCTTC.

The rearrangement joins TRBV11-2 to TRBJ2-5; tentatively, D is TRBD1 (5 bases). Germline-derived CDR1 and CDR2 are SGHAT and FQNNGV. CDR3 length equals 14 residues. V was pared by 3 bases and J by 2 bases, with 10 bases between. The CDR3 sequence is CASSFLRQQETQYF. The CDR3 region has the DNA TGTGCCAGCAGCTTTCTTCGACAGCAAGAGACCCAGTACTTC.

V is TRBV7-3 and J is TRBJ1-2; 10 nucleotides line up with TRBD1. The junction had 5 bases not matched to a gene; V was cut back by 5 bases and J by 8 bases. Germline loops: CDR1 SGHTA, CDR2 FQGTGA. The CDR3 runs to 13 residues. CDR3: CASSTGQGNGYTF. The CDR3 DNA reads TGTGCCAGCAGCACGGGACAGGGGAACGGCTACACCTTC.

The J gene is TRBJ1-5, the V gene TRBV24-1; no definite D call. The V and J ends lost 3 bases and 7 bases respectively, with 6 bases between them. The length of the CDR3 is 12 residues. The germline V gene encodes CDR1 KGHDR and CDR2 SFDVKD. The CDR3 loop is CATSDGTQPQHF. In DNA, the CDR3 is TGTGCCACCAGTGATGGAACCCAGCCCCAGCATTTT.